The 29 T cell receptor beta chains given below trace back to one sample, sequenced in a study of blood T cell repertoires in COVID-19 (dated by TCRdb to about 2020). The method behind the library was the immunoSEQ multiplex PCR assay. TCRdb re-hosts the immuneACCESS table, in-frame sequences only. Its copies lack some clones; in the studies checked, an unresolved V gene accounts for under half of them, and the cause for the rest is not known. The sample records roughly 250,000 clones, about nine tenths of which are singletons. 3% to 4.5% of the sample is taken by the ten largest. Sequencing input: peripheral blood. Receptors were obtained from a woman aged 35 to 49 with acute or convalescent COVID-19.

This clone was found once. This same CDR3 is encoded by further DNA sequences in the sample. This CDR3 is CATSRDRVNTEAFF. CDR3 coding DNA: TGTGCCACCAGCAGAGACAGGGTGAACACTGAAGCTTTCTTT. J is TRBJ1-1 and V is TRBV15; D might be TRBD1 (5 bases). V was shortened by 0 bases and J by 0 bases, with 5 bases between the two germline ends. Germline CDR1 LNHNV, CDR2 YYDKDF (reference sequence). The CDR3 extends over 14 amino acids.

The chain carries TRBV19 and TRBJ1-1; a weak D match, TRBD1 (6 bases). Trimming removed 6 bases from V and 1 base from J, with 12 bases in between. The CDR3 is made up of 14 amino acids. Germline loops: CDR1 LNHDA, CDR2 SQIVND (reference sequence). CDR3 bases: TGTGCCAGTAGCCCTTACAGGGAGAACACTGAAGCTTTCTTT. As protein: CASSPYRENTEAFF.

This sequence joins TRBV12-3 or TRBV12-4 and TRBJ1-1; weak D call: TRBD1 (5 bases). The CDR3 spans 13 residues. V was shortened by 5 bases and J by 3 bases, with 10 bases between the two germline ends. CDR3 amino acids: CASSDGGYTEAFF. The CDR3 DNA reads TGTGCCAGCAGTGACGGGGGATACACTGAAGCTTTCTTT.

V gene TRBV12-5 combines with J gene TRBJ2-7; possibly TRBD1 for D (6 bases). Germline V gives CDR1 LGHNT, CDR2 FRNRAP. CDR3 length: 13 residues. Trimming shortened V by 6 bases and J by 3 bases, and 12 bases separated the two germline ends. The CDR3 spells CASGRDTHYEQYV. DNA of the CDR3: TGTGCTAGTGGCCGGGACACCCACTACGAGCAGTACGTC.

The chain employs TRBV29-1 and TRBJ1-1; tentative D call: TRBD1 (6 bases). Deletions cut 6 bases from V and 4 bases from J, with 18 bases between. The CDR3 totals 14 residues. Germline V gives CDR1 SQVTM, CDR2 ANQGSEA. The CDR3 coding sequence is TGCAGCGTGGGGGAAGGAGACAGGACCACTGAAGCTTTCTTT. It encodes CSVGEGDRTTEAFF.

This chain links TRBV16 with TRBJ1-3; a possible D gene is TRBD1 (5 bases). Germline V gene lookup returns CDR1 KGHSY and CDR2 FQNENV. The germline V and J ends were trimmed by 2 bases and 8 bases, with 13 bases remaining between them. The CDR3 contains 14 residues. Written as DNA, the CDR3 is TGTGCCAGCAGCCAAGGAGCAGGGCCGGACACCATATATTTT. This encodes CASSQGAGPDTIYF.

This rearrangement joins TRBV12-3 or TRBV12-4 to TRBJ1-1; D is uncertain. The CDR3 length is 12 residues. V was shortened by 5 bases and J by 6 bases, with 10 bases between the two germline ends. In nucleotides, the CDR3 is TGTGCCAGCAGTCTACAGTTACCTGAAGCTTTCTTT. Amino acids: CASSLQLPEAFF.

The chain carries TRBV7-6 and TRBJ1-5; possible D gene TRBD1, 5 bases. Germline-derived CDR1 and CDR2 are SGHVS and FNYEAQ. CDR3 length equals 15 residues. Trimming took 1 base from V and 7 from J, leaving 14 bases between them. CDR3 protein: CASSLEGQGKQPQHF. The CDR3 bases are TGTGCCAGCAGCTTAGAAGGGCAGGGTAAACAGCCCCAGCATTTT.

The table lists this clone with a count of one. The V gene is TRBV10-3, the J gene TRBJ1-1; D perhaps matches TRBD1 (6 bases). Germline CDR1 reads ENHRY; CDR2 reads SYGVKD. This CDR3 comprises 13 residues. With 6 bases removed from V and 3 bases from J, the gap between germline ends came to 11 bases. CDR3 amino acids: CAIRGTSDTEAFF. CDR3 DNA sequence: TGTGCCATCAGGGGGACATCAGACACTGAAGCTTTCTTT.

V and J are TRBV30 and TRBJ1-6, with TRBD1 matching 7 bases. Trimming removed 3 bases from V and 7 bases from J; junction bases left unmatched: 6. This CDR3 is built from 14 residues. The germline gives CDR1 GTSNPN, CDR2 SVGIG (reference sequence). CDR3 bases: TGTGCCTGGAGCACCGGGACAGCAAATTCACCCCTCCACTTT. Its translation: CAWSTGTANSPLHF.

The gene calls are TRBV27 and TRBJ1-1, with D perhaps TRBD1 (5 bases). This CDR3 has 14 amino acids. Germline loops: CDR1 MNHEY, CDR2 SMNVEV (reference sequence). Between the trimmed V and J ends, which lost 8 bases and 4 bases, there was a span of 17 bases. The CDR3 sequence: CASSRTGASTEAFF. In nucleotides, the CDR3 is TGTGCCAGCTCTCGAACAGGAGCGAGCACTGAAGCTTTCTTT.

This clone occurred once. The chain carries TRBV11-2 and TRBJ2-2, with D maybe TRBD2 (5 bases). The CDR3 has 16 amino acids. Trimming took off 2 bases at V and 7 bases at J, with 17 bases between the two ends. The germline V gene encodes CDR1 SGHAT and CDR2 FQNNGV. CDR3 region: CASSLNRGSGVGELFF. The CDR3, as DNA: TGTGCCAGCAGCTTAAATAGAGGATCCGGGGTCGGGGAGCTGTTTTTT.

The chain has TRBV29-1 and TRBJ1-5; D remains unclear. Between the trimmed V and J ends, which lost 4 bases and 4 bases, there was a span of 8 bases. This CDR3 contains 12 residues. CDR1 is SQVTM, CDR2 ANQGSEA, per germline. The CDR3 bases are TGCAGCGTTGTGGAGAGTAATCAGCCCCAGCATTTT. This sequence encodes CSVVESNQPQHF.

The chain uses TRBV29-1 and TRBJ1-2, with D hard to call. The CDR3 covers 10 residues. The germline V gene has CDR1 SQVTM and CDR2 ANQGSEA. Trimming removed 0 bases at V and 8 bases at J, with 4 bases between. CDR3 loop: CSVEEGGYTF. CDR3 nucleotide sequence: TGCAGCGTTGAAGAGGGCGGCTACACCTTC.

The gene calls are TRBV27 and TRBJ1-5; D perhaps matches TRBD1 (6 bases). The CDR3 contains 19 residues. V was clipped by 5 bases and J by 0 bases, with 23 bases between them. CDR1 MNHEY and CDR2 SMNVEV come from the germline V gene (reference sequence). Written as DNA, the CDR3 is TGTGCCAGCAGTCCTCGACAGGATCCCCGCCCGCATAGCAATCAGCCCCAGCATTTT. This gives the protein CASSPRQDPRPHSNQPQHF.

The CDR3 nucleotides read TGCGCCAGCAGCTTGGCCCTAGCTGAGACCCAGTACTTC. Translated, it gives CASSLALAETQYF. The rearrangement joins TRBV5-1 to TRBJ2-5; a possible D gene is TRBD2 (5 bases). Germline lookup yields CDR1 SGHRS and CDR2 YFSETQ. V was clipped by 0 bases and J by 5 bases, with 8 bases between them. The CDR3 loop spans 13 amino acids.

This chain connects TRBV24-1 to TRBJ2-1; 7 bases agree with TRBD1. Trimming cost V 5 bases and J 5 bases; bases outside gene matches: 5. Germline lookup yields CDR1 KGHDR and CDR2 SFDVKD. CDR3 size: 14 residues. Here the CDR3 reads CATSGGQVNNEQFF. Here the CDR3 DNA reads TGTGCCACCAGTGGCGGACAGGTTAACAATGAGCAGTTCTTC.

The chain employs TRBV28 and TRBJ1-5, with D uncertain. The V gene lost 7 bases and the J gene lost 0 bases, with 16 bases spanning the gap. CDR1 MDHEN and CDR2 SYDVKM come from the germline V gene. CDR3 length: 16 amino acids. CDR3 sequence reads: CASTTPSGYSNQPQHF. For the CDR3, the DNA is TGTGCCAGCACCACTCCTTCGGGTTATAGCAATCAGCCCCAGCATTTT.

The rearrangement links TRBV30 to TRBJ2-1, with TRBD2 matching over 8 bases. CDR1 is GTSNPN and CDR2 is SVGIG in the germline V gene (reference sequence). This CDR3 contains 14 residues. V shed 3 bases and J 5 bases; nucleotides not matched to a gene: 6. CDR3 DNA sequence: TGTGCCTGGAGGGGACTAGGGGGGAACAATGAGCAGTTCTTC. This gives the protein CAWRGLGGNNEQFF.

V and J are TRBV2 and TRBJ2-3; 11 bases are a match to TRBD2. The CDR3 spans 15 residues. The V gene's germline CDR1 is SNHLY and CDR2 FYNNEI. Trimming cost V 2 bases and J 4 bases; bases outside gene matches: 2. CDR3 in amino acids: CASSETSGGSDTQYF. In nucleotides, the CDR3 is TGTGCCAGCAGTGAAACTAGCGGGGGCTCAGATACGCAGTATTTT.

This chain connects TRBV15 to TRBJ2-7; the match to TRBD2 covers 10 bases. Trimming at V came to 5 bases and at J to 3 bases, leaving 4 bases not matched to a gene. The CDR3 loop spans 14 amino acids. Germline V gene lookup returns CDR1 LNHNV and CDR2 YYDKDF (reference sequence). CDR3 nucleotide sequence: TGTGCCACCAGCTCCCAGCGGGGGGGCTACGAGCAGTACGTC. Translated, it gives CATSSQRGGYEQYV.

The chain uses TRBV5-1 and TRBJ2-7, with unresolved D. Germline CDR1 SGHRS, CDR2 YFSETQ. The V end lost 5 bases, the J end lost 4 bases, and 13 bases lay between the germline ends. This CDR3 region has 13 residues. CDR3 protein: CASSQSPSYEQYV. The CDR3 DNA reads as TGCGCCAGCAGTCAGTCCCCTTCTTACGAGCAGTACGTC.

This sequence joins TRBV27 and TRBJ1-5, with a weak D call TRBD1 (6 bases). This CDR3 has 13 amino acids. Germline V CDR1 and CDR2: MNHEY, SMNVEV (reference sequence). With 6 bases removed from V and 4 bases from J, the gap between germline ends came to 10 bases. The CDR3 here is CASRQGINQPQHF. CDR3 nucleotide sequence: TGTGCCAGCAGACAGGGTATTAATCAGCCCCAGCATTTT.

The chain links TRBV7-2 to TRBJ1-1, with D tentatively TRBD1 (6 bases). CDR3 size: 17 residues. Germline V gene lookup returns CDR1 SGHTA and CDR2 FQGNSA. Trimming stripped 2 bases from V and 4 bases from J, with 20 bases between. This CDR3 reads CASSLWLDSPGLTEAFF. CDR3 nucleotides: TGTGCCAGCAGCTTATGGCTGGACAGTCCGGGCCTCACTGAAGCTTTCTTT.

The chain couples TRBV12-5 to TRBJ1-2; TRBD1 might be the D (5 bases). CDR1 LGHNT and CDR2 FRNRAP come from the germline V gene. With 3 bases removed from V and 7 bases from J, the gap between germline ends came to 21 bases. The CDR3 runs 16 residues. This CDR3 is CASGFSKGGASGGYTF. CDR3 in DNA: TGTGCTAGTGGTTTTAGTAAGGGAGGGGCTTCGGGTGGCTACACCTTC. Filled out from reference TRBV12-5 and TRBJ1-2, the complete variable domain reads DARVTQTPRHKVTEMGQEVTMRCQPILGHNTVFWYRQTMMQGLELLAYFRNRAPLDDSGMPKDRFSAEMPDATLATLKIQPSEPRDSAVYFCASGFSKGGASGGYTFGSGTRLTVV.

V and J are TRBV7-3 and TRBJ2-2; D is unresolved. The germline CDR1 and CDR2 sequences are SGHTA and FQGTGA. V shed 2 bases and J shed 6 bases, with 4 bases lying between them. The CDR3 runs to 12 residues. CDR3 sequence reads: CASSLLAGELFF. In DNA form, the CDR3 reads TGTGCCAGCAGCTTACTAGCCGGGGAGCTGTTTTTT.

J is TRBJ1-5 and V is TRBV5-3; TRBD1 aligns across 7 bases. TRBV5-3 is sorted into the ORF group, with uncertain function. The ends lost 1 base at V and 7 bases at J; junction bases unmatched: 8. The CDR3 is 15 residues long. CDR3 coding DNA: TGTGCCAGAAGCTTGCCAGGGGGTCTTGGACAGCCCCAGCATTTT. This sequence encodes CARSLPGGLGQPQHF.

The V gene is TRBV19, the J gene TRBJ1-2; no reliable D call. The germline V gene encodes CDR1 LNHDA and CDR2 SQIVND (reference sequence). CDR3 length equals 12 residues. The ends were cut back, 5 bases at V and 3 bases at J, with 7 bases in the middle. The CDR3 DNA reads TGTGCCAGTAGTCCGGGGTACTATGGCTACACCTTC. Translation: CASSPGYYGYTF.

The rearrangement links TRBV5-1 to TRBJ2-5, with D possibly TRBD2 on 5 matching bases. The V gene lost 0 bases and the J gene lost 2 bases, with 8 bases spanning the gap. Germline assignment: CDR1 SGHRS and CDR2 YFSETQ. This CDR3 is 14 amino acids long. Here the CDR3 DNA reads TGCGCCAGCAGCTTGGGGCGGGTTCAAGAGACCCAGTACTTC. It translates to CASSLGRVQETQYF.